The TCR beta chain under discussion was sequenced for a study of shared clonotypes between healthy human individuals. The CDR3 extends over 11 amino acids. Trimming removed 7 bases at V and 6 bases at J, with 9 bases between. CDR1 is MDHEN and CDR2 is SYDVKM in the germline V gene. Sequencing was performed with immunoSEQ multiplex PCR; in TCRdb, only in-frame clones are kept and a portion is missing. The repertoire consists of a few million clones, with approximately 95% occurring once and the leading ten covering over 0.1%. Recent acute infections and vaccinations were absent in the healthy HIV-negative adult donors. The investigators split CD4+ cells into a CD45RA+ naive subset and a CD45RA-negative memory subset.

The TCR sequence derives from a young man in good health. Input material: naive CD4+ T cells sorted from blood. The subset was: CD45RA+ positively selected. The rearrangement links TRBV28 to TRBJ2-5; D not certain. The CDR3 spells CASKETKTQYF. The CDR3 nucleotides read TGTGCCAGCAAGGAGACAAAGACCCAGTACTTC.